This entry concerns a single TCR beta chain. One end of the junction does not line up with germline, which may come from a read error. This specimen belongs to a study of blood T cell repertoires in COVID-19. On the study more broadly: Symptom resolution, clearance, or two negative PCRs marked the recovered donors of Cohort 3. Sources were T cells, B-cell-depleted T cells, or PBMCs; the material itself was cDNA or gDNA.

Only in-frame clones appear in the TCRdb table, and some are missing; sequencing was by immunoSEQ multiplex PCR. Seen here are approximately 210,000 clones, about nine tenths observed once, and the top ten hold approximately 7.2%. The germline V gene has CDR1 ENHRY and CDR2 SYGVKD. The CDR3 totals 16 residues. The chain joins TRBV10-3 to TRBJ1-2, with 7 bases matching TRBD1. The sequencing input was PBMCs or T cells enriched from blood (not recorded which). This clonotype was obtained from a man between 25 and 39 years old in a cohort exposed to, infected with or recovered from COVID-19 (not recorded which). This CDR3 reads CAIKATGAAFNDGYTF. CDR3 DNA: TGTGCCATTAAAGCTACAGGGGCGGCGTTTAACGATGGCTACACCTTC.